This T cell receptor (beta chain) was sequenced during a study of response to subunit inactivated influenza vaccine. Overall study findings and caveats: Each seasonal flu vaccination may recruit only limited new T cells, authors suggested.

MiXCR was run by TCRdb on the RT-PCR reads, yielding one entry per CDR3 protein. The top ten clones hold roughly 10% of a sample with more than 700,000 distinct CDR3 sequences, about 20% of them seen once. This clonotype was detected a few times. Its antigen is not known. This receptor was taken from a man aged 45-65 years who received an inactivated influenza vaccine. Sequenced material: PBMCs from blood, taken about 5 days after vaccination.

The CDR3 protein is CASSYSGWLEGDDQPQHF. CDR3 coding DNA: TGTGCCAGCAGTTACTCAGGTTGGTTGGAGGGTGACGATCAGCCCCAGCATTTT. The chain employs TRBV6-2 or TRBV6-3 and TRBJ1-5; D ambiguous. CDR3 length: 18 residues. Trimming stripped 0 bases from V and 5 bases from J, with 20 bases between. The V gene's germline CDR1 is MNHEY and CDR2 SVGEGT.